This T cell receptor (beta chain) was sequenced for a study of CXCR3-negative and CXCR3-positive naive CD8 T cells. The method, 5' RACE with UMI labels, was used to prepare the TRB cDNA libraries. TCRdb reprocessed the 5' RACE reads and reports one entry per CDR3 protein, with no DNA. The repertoire shows tens of thousands of distinct CDR3 sequences; the top ten hold roughly 1.4%. Germline V gene data show CDR1 as SQVTM and CDR2 as ANQGSEA. CDR3 length: 13 residues. The source of this sequence is a human donor in good health. Some clones in this sample may be carry-over from other donors' samples. This rearrangement joins TRBV29-1 to TRBJ1-1; the D gene TCRdb calls, TRBD1, cannot be checked with no DNA. The sample comprised naive CXCR3- CD8+ T cells from blood. Sample subset: CD45RO-CCR7+CD27+CD95- naive CD8+ T cells lacking CXCR3 (TNR3-). The CDR3: CSVEAGTEYQAFF. Looking up the rest from reference TRBV29-1 and TRBJ1-1 gives the full variable domain: SAVISQKPSRDICQRGTSLTIQCQVDSQVTMMFWYRQQPGQSLTLIATANQGSEATYESGFVIDKFPISRPNLTFSTLTVSNMSPEDSSIYLCSVEAGTEYQAFFGQGTRLTVV.